The clone carrying this T cell receptor (beta chain) came up once. CDR1 SGHRS and CDR2 YFSETQ come from the germline V gene. V was cut by 0 bases and J by 2 bases, with 6 bases left in between. The CDR3 is 13 amino acids. Produced via immunoSEQ multiplex PCR; TCRdb's table is partial and in-frame only. The data show 60,000 to 95,000 clones, approximately 90% seen once. The sample comes from a study of T cell changes during pregnancy in multiple sclerosis. This chain connects TRBV5-1 to TRBJ2-7; D gene unclear. The material sequenced was CD4+ T cells from peripheral blood mononuclear cells, taken before pregnancy. The source is a female donor with multiple sclerosis, enrolled in a pregnancy study. CDR3 in DNA: TGCGCCAGCAGCTTGGATCGGGCCTACGAGCAGTACTTC. This sequence encodes CASSLDRAYEQYF.